The next 13 T cell receptor beta chains were all read from a single sample in a study of regulatory T cells in long-lasting Graves disease (dated by TCRdb to about 2021). Per the publication, the time point label means: newly diagnosed GD, antithyroid drugs for less than 3 months. For both TCR sequencing and RNA sequencing, RNA was extracted from PBMCs in TRIzol. Receptor amplification or capture employed multiplex PCR. This sample was sequenced with an Illumina HiSeq 4000. To build TCR beta libraries, CDR3 regions were amplified by Arm-PCR using iRepertoire HTBI primers. TCRdb redid the processing of the public reads, applying fastp at Q25 and MiXCR, and retained in-frame beta chains. Identical CDR3 proteins give one entry, which carries the most common genes and DNA. The sample table records some 500,000 distinct CDR3 sequences; 13% of these occur just once. The ten largest make up under 10% of the sample.

These data were also reused for a study on T cells in Graves' hyperthyroidism and ophthalmopathy.

Specimen: peripheral blood mononuclear cells (PBMCs), collected at new diagnosis, from a patient treated with antithyroid drugs. These receptor sequences come from a man aged 25-45 years with Graves disease. Donor details come from another sample of the same person, matched by shared clones.

The chain is built from TRBV24-1 and TRBJ2-1; possibly TRBD1 for D (5 bases). The CDR3 has 14 amino acids. Trimming took off 5 bases at V and 11 bases at J, with 18 bases between the two ends. Germline assignment: CDR1 KGHDR and CDR2 SFDVKD. CDR3 amino acids: CATSGQWDTQKQFF. CDR3 DNA sequence: TGTGCCACCAGTGGACAGTGGGATACACAAAAGCAGTTCTTC.

This clonotype was counted ten times or more. This chain uses TRBV12-3 or TRBV12-4 with TRBJ2-2, with 10 positions matching TRBD2. The CDR3 is 15 amino acids. Germline trimming cut 8 bases from V and 1 base from J; bases unmatched to any gene: 4. The CDR3 is CASVGTSENTGELFF. CDR3 bases: TGTGCCAGCGTCGGGACTAGCGAGAACACCGGGGAGCTGTTTTTT.

In this sample, this clonotype turned up many times. The CDR3 coding sequence is TGCAGCGTTGAAGACCGGGGTGTCAATGAGCAGTTCTTC. Protein: CSVEDRGVNEQFF. J is TRBJ2-1 and V is TRBV29-1, with D maybe TRBD2 (5 bases). Deletions cut 0 bases from V and 6 bases from J, with 9 bases between. CDR3 size: 13 residues. Germline V lookup: CDR1 SQVTM, CDR2 ANQGSEA.

There are many counts of this clonotype. The V gene is TRBV5-1, the J gene TRBJ2-3; a possible D gene is TRBD1 (7 bases). The CDR3 spans 16 residues. CDR1 and CDR2 from the germline V gene are SGHRS and YFSETQ. V dropped 4 bases and J dropped 8 bases, with 23 bases sitting between them. CDR3 in DNA: TGCGCCAGCAGCCCCGGGACTTCATTAAACAGGGGTACGCAGTATTTT. Its translation is CASSPGTSLNRGTQYF.

The V gene is TRBV27, the J gene TRBJ2-5, with D unclear. This CDR3 comprises 14 residues. Trimming shortened V by 5 bases and J by 7 bases, and 17 bases separated the two germline ends. Germline CDR1 is MNHEY and CDR2 is SMNVEV (reference sequence). CDR3 sequence: CASSTSARPGTQYF. In DNA, the CDR3 is TGTGCCAGCAGTACCTCGGCCAGGCCCGGGACCCAGTACTTC.

This clonotype was detected ten times or more. The chain combines TRBV2 with TRBJ1-2; D is unresolved. There are 12 residues in the CDR3. Trimming removed 3 bases at V and 4 bases at J, with 6 bases between. CDR1 and CDR2 from the germline V gene are SNHLY and FYNNEI. The CDR3 loop reads CASSEEGYGYTF. CDR3 bases: TGTGCCAGCAGTGAGGAAGGCTATGGCTACACCTTC.

This clonotype was found many times. V gene TRBV27 combines with J gene TRBJ2-2; no reliable D call. Germline-derived CDR1 and CDR2 are MNHEY and SMNVEV (reference sequence). There are 12 residues in the CDR3. The V gene lost 6 bases and the J gene lost 4 bases, with 6 bases spanning the gap. CDR3 DNA: TGTGCCAGCAGCTTCTCCACCGGGGAGCTGTTTTTT. It is translated as CASSFSTGELFF.

This clonotype has ten or more counts. CDR3 in DNA: TGTGCCAGCAGCTCCGCGGGACAGGAGTCCTACGAGCAGTACTTC. Its protein product is CASSSAGQESYEQYF. This chain links TRBV11-2 with TRBJ2-7; 8 positions agree with TRBD1. Trimming removed 4 bases from V and 1 base from J; junction bases left unmatched: 6. The CDR3 is 15 amino acids. From germline, CDR1 is SGHAT and CDR2 FQNNGV.

This clonotype was seen many times. The chain joins TRBV20-1 to TRBJ2-3, with no clear D. Germline V gene sequence: CDR1 DFQATT, CDR2 SNEGSKA (reference sequence). With 4 bases removed from V and 8 bases from J, the gap between germline ends came to 16 bases. The CDR3 sequence is 13 residues long. The DNA of the CDR3 is TGCAGTGCTAAACCCCACCTCGTCGGTACGCAGTATTTT. This gives the protein CSAKPHLVGTQYF.

In this sample, this clonotype turned up many times. The chain couples TRBV12-3 or TRBV12-4 to TRBJ2-3, with TRBD2 matching 8 bases. V dropped 7 bases and J dropped 4; count of bases not matched to a gene: 16. The CDR3 contains 17 residues. The CDR3 nucleotides read TGTGCCAGCATGCTGGGCCCTGCGGGAGGCCACTCAGATACGCAGTATTTT. Translation: CASMLGPAGGHSDTQYF.

This clonotype was seen ten or more times. CDR3 amino acids: CATSDFGGPNTGELFF. The CDR3 bases are TGTGCCACCAGTGATTTCGGGGGGCCGAACACCGGGGAGCTGTTTTTT. The J gene is TRBJ2-2, the V gene TRBV24-1, with a possible D match to TRBD2 (7 bases). The V and J ends lost 1 base and 0 bases respectively, with 8 bases between them. The CDR3 is 16 residues long. Germline loops: CDR1 KGHDR, CDR2 SFDVKD.

Regarding this clonotype: The CDR3 does not close with the conserved phenylalanine or tryptophan, likely indicating a read error. This rearrangement joins TRBV5-6 to TRBJ2-7; 8 bases align to TRBD2. The germline V gene encodes CDR1 SGHDT and CDR2 YYEEEE. V gave up 2 bases and J gave up 4 bases; unmatched junction bases: 8. The CDR3 totals 15 residues. The DNA for the CDR3 is TGTGCCAGCAGCTTCCCGAGCGGGAGCTCTTACGAGCAGTACCTC. It yields the protein CASSFPSGSSYEQYL.

Comments on this clonotype: A much larger clone differs by one base, so this may be a read error. In nucleotides, the CDR3 is TGCGCCAGCAGCTTGGAGCCCAATGGGCAGTTCTTC. Residues: CASSLEPNGQFF. This chain joins TRBV5-1 and TRBJ2-1; no firm D call. The CDR3 runs 12 residues. Per the germline V gene, CDR1 is SGHRS and CDR2 is YFSETQ.